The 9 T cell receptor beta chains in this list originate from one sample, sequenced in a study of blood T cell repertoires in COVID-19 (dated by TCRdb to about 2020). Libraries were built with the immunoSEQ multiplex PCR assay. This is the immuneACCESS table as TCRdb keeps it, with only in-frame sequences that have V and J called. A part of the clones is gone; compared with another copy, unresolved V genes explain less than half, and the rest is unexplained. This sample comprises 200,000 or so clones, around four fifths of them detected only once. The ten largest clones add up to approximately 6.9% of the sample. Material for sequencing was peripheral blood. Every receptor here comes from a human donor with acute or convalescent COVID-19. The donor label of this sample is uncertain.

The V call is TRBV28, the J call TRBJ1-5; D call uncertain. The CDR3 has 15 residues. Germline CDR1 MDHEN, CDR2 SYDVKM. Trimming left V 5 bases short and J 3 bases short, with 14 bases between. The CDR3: CASSPIGVHNQPQHF. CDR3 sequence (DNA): TGTGCCAGCAGTCCAATCGGGGTCCACAATCAGCCCCAGCATTTT.

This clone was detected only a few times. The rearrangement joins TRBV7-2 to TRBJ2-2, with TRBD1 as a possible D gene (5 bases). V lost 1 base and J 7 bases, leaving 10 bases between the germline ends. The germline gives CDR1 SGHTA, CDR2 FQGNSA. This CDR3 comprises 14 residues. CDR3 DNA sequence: TGTGCCAGCAGCTTAGGGACATCATACGGGGAGCTGTTTTTT. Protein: CASSLGTSYGELFF.

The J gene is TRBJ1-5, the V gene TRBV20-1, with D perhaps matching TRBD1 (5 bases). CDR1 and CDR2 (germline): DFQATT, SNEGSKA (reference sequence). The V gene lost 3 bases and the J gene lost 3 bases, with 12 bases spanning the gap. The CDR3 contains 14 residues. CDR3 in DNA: TGCAGTGCTAGTGCCGGGGGGATCAATCAGCCCCAGCATTTT. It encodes CSASAGGINQPQHF.

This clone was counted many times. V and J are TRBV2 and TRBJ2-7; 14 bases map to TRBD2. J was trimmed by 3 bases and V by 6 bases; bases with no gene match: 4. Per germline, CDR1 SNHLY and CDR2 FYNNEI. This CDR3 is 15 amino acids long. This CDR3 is CASRGLAGVHYEQYF. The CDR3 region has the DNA TGTGCCAGCAGGGGACTAGCGGGAGTTCACTACGAGCAGTACTTC.

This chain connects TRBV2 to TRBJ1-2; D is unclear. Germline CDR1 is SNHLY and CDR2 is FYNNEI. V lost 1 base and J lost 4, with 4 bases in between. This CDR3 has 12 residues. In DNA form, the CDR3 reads TGTGCCAGCAGTGAAGGCAGCTATGGCTACACCTTC. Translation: CASSEGSYGYTF.

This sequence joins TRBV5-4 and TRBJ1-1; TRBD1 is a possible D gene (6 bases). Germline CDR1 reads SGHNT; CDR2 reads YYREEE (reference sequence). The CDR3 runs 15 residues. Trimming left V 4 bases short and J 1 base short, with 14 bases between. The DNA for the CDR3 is TGTGCCAGCAGCCGCGGGGGGGGCGGGAACACTGAAGCTTTCTTT. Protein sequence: CASSRGGGGNTEAFF.

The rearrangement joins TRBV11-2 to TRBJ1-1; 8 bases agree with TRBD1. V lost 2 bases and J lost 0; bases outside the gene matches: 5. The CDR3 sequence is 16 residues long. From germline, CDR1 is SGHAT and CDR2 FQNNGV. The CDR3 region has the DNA TGTGCCAGCAGCTTATCCAGGACAGGGATGAACACTGAAGCTTTCTTT. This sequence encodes CASSLSRTGMNTEAFF.

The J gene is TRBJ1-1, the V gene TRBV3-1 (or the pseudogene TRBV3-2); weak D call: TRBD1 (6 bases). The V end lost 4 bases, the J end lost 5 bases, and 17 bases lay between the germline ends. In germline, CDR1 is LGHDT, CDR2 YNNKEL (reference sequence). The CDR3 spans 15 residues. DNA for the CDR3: TGTGCCAGCAGCCCACAGGGAGGGACGGGAACTGAAGCTTTCTTT. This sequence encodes CASSPQGGTGTEAFF.

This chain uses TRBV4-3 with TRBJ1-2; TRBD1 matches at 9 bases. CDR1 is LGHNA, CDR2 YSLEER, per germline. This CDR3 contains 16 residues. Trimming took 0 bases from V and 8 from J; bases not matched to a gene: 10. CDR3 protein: CASSQESWTGAKGYTF. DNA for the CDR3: TGCGCCAGCAGCCAAGAATCATGGACAGGGGCTAAGGGCTACACCTTC.